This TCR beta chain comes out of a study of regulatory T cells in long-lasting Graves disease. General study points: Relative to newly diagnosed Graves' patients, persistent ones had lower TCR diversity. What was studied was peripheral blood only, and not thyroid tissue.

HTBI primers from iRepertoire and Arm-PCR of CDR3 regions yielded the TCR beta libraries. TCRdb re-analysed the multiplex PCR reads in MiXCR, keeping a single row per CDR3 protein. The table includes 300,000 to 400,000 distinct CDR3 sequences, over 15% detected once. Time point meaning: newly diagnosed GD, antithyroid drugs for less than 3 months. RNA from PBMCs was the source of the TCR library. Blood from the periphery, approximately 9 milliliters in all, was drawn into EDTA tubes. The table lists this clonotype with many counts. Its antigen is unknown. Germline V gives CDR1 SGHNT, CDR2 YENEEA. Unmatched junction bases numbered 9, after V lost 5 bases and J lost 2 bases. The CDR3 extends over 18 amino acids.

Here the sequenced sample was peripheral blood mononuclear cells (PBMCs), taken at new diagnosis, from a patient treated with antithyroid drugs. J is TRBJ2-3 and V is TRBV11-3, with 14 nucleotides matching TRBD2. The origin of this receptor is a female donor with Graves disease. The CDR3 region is CASSPGTSGSSLTDTQYF. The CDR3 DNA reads TGTGCCAGCAGCCCCGGGACTAGCGGGAGCAGCCTCACAGATACGCAGTATTTT.